This paragraph reports one T cell receptor beta chain. Antigen specificity is unknown. A second about 7 to 11 cycle PCR used barcoded and J-beta primers. One entry per CDR3 protein, called by TCRdb with MiXCR from the 5' RACE reads. The sample has around 820,000 distinct CDR3 sequences, approximately 25% seen once. This CDR3 contains 16 residues. V lost 8 bases to trimming and J lost 3 bases; unmatched junction nucleotides: 14. Germline lookup yields CDR1 MDHEN and CDR2 SYDVKM. This sample was taken from a study of blood T cells in healthy people across ages. Study-level findings and limits: Higher naive T cell percentage went strongly together with higher TCR beta diversity.

These same data were also listed under a study on T cells of mothers and their children. Turning to that study: Mothers yielded over 9 million CDR3 reads, children some 3 million each. The effect of thymic selection on TCR recombination output is similar between related and unrelated pairs.

V gene TRBV28 combines with J gene TRBJ2-5, with 8 nucleotides matching TRBD1. The receptor was isolated from a boy aged 10-17 years in good health. Sample: blood. The CDR3 region is CASSDKSGTGKETQYF. The CDR3 DNA reads TGTGCCAGCTCGGACAAATCCGGGACAGGAAAAGAGACCCAGTACTTC.